One and the same sample provided the 9 T cell receptor beta chains below, sequenced in a study of CD8+ T cells in alopecia areata. Markers used for sorting pooled cutaneous lymph node cells were CD4, CD8alpha, NKG2D, NKG2ACE and others. Following RNA extraction, reverse transcription yielded cDNA that acted as the sequencing template. Repertoires were generated with immunoSEQ multiplex PCR, while TCRdb's copy carries only in-frame clones and drops some. The sample shows under 350,000 clones, none of them appearing just once. Source material: CD4+ T cells sorted from a lymph node. These receptors all stem from a C3H/HeJ mouse with alopecia areata. The MHC haplotype of this mouse line is H2-k.

Concerning this clone itself: The gene symbols are mouse symbols. The read ends 4 residues early relative to the CDR3; the germline J gene fills the gap. The chain combines TRBV29 with TRBJ2-7; tentative D call: TRBD2 (7 bases). Per germline, CDR1 MSHET and CDR2 SYDVDS. This CDR3 region has 13 residues. Incomplete CDR3 DNA: TGTGCTAGCAGTTCCGGGGGGCGGGAT. Its translation is CASSSGGRD. The complete CDR3 sequence is CASSSGGRDEQYF. The whole variable domain, filled in from reference TRBV29 and TRBJ2-7, reads DMKVTQMPRYLIKRMGENVLLECGQDMSHETMYWYRQDPGLGLQLIYISYDVDSNSEGDIPKGYRVSRKKREHFSLILDSAKTNQTSVYFCASSSGGRDEQYFGPGTRLTVL.

Only a few counts were recorded for this clone. A much larger clone differs from this one at a single base, so this may be a read error. Gene labels here are mouse ones. The CDR3 extends 4 residues past the end of the read, so its final part is completed from the germline J gene. Other DNA sequences in the same sample also yield this CDR3. J is TRBJ2-3 and V is TRBV13-3, with 7 bases matching TRBD1. Germline V lookup: CDR1 NNHDY, CDR2 SYVADS. V lost 2 bases, J lost 3 bases, and 0 bases stayed unmatched. The CDR3 is made up of 13 amino acids. CDR3 bases read: TGTGCCAGCAGTGAGGACAGGGCAGAA. Protein sequence: CASSEDRAE. The whole CDR3 sequence is CASSEDRAETLYF.

This clone was recorded a few times. The genes are named according to mouse. Coverage ceases 4 residues before the CDR3 finishes, and the germline J gene fills in the end. The same CDR3 can be traced to other DNA sequences in this sample. The rearrangement uses TRBV5 and TRBJ2-3; no firm D call. Per germline, CDR1 LGHNA and CDR2 YNLKQL (reference sequence). The CDR3 is 13 amino acids. The ends were cut back, 4 bases at V and 3 bases at J, with 8 bases in the middle. The CDR3 sequence is CASSPEGAETLYF. Incomplete CDR3 DNA: TGTGCCAGCAGCCCAGAAGGGGCAGAA.

This clone has only a few counts. Mouse gene names and germline throughout. The DNA ends 4 residues before the CDR3 does, and the rest of the CDR3 is filled in from the germline J gene. This sequence joins TRBV13-3 and TRBJ2-2; 9 bases agree with TRBD2. There are 16 residues in the CDR3. Germline CDR1 NNHDY, CDR2 SYVADS. Trimming removed 5 bases from V and 1 base from J; junction bases left unmatched: 6. The sequenced CDR3 bases are TGTGCCAGCAGCCTCCGGGACTGGGAAAACACCGGG. Its translation is CASSLRDWENTG. The CDR3 reads in full as CASSLRDWENTGQLYF.

Comments on this clone: Mouse names are used for the genes. The sequence runs out 3 residues before the end of the CDR3; the remainder is reconstructed from the germline J gene. V is TRBV19 and J is TRBJ1-6; maybe TRBD1 (5 bases). TRBJ1-6 falls under the ORF class, with uncertain function. Germline V CDR1 and CDR2: FNHDT, SITEND (reference sequence). With 6 bases removed from V and 0 bases from J, the gap between germline ends came to 10 bases. CDR3 length: 15 residues. The sequenced part of the CDR3 DNA is TGTGCCAGCACCACGACAGATTCCTATAATTCGCCC. Translating gives CASTTTDSYNSP. The full CDR3 reads CASTTTDSYNSPLYF.

This clone was detected only a few times. Any gene name here is a mouse gene name. The CDR3 goes on 3 residues after the read ends, and that part is filled in from the germline J gene. Other DNA sequences in the same sample also yield this CDR3. The V call is TRBV31, the J call TRBJ1-6; 9 positions agree with TRBD1. TRBJ1-6 is marked as an open reading frame, function uncertain. Per the germline V gene, CDR1 is GKSSPN and CDR2 is SITVG. CDR3 length: 15 residues. Trimming cost V 3 bases and J 4 bases; bases outside gene matches: 4. This chain's CDR3 is CAWSLGTGYNSPLYF. CDR3 bases read: TGTGCCTGGAGCCTAGGGACAGGGTATAATTCGCCC.

Worth noting for this clone: Any gene name here is a mouse gene name. From the germline J gene comes the end of the CDR3, since the read stops 4 residues before it. The chain couples TRBV13-3 to TRBJ2-3; tentative D call: TRBD1 (6 bases). The germline CDR1 and CDR2 sequences are NNHDY and SYVADS. The CDR3 runs to 14 residues. The ends were cut back, 5 bases at V and 0 bases at J, with 10 bases in the middle. The CDR3 here is CASSRRGSAETLYF. CDR3 bases read: TGTGCCAGCAGCCGCAGGGGTAGTGCAGAA.

As regards this clone: Here the gene names and germline are mouse. Other DNA sequences within the sample encode an identical CDR3. Partial CDR3 DNA: TGTGCCAGCAGCCAAACTGGGGGGAGAGCAGAA. Protein sequence: CASSQTGGRAE. In full, the CDR3 is CASSQTGGRAETLYF. V usage is TRBV5 and J usage is TRBJ2-3, with TRBD2 matching 9 bases. The missing CDR3 end, 4 residues past where the read stops, is filled in from the germline J gene. This CDR3 region has 15 residues. Germline V gene lookup returns CDR1 LGHNA and CDR2 YNLKQL (reference sequence). Losses at the gene ends were 2 bases for V and 3 bases for J; bases not matched to a gene: 3.

Concerning this clone: Mouse germline and gene names are used. Coverage ceases 4 residues before the CDR3 finishes, and the germline J gene fills in the end. V usage is TRBV13-3 and J usage is TRBJ2-3, with D possibly being TRBD2 (7 bases). V was clipped by 2 bases and J by 3 bases, with 10 bases between them. The CDR3 sequence is 14 residues long. Germline CDR1 is NNHDY and CDR2 is SYVADS. The CDR3 here is CASSEGGVAETLYF. Partial CDR3 DNA: TGTGCCAGCAGTGAGGGGGGCGTCGCAGAA.